The entry below describes one T cell receptor beta chain. Its matching antigen is unknown. The library came from three nested PCR rounds adapted from ARM-PCR protocols. TCRdb processed the multiplex PCR reads anew with MiXCR; each CDR3 protein has one entry. The data show 65,000 to 95,000 distinct CDR3 sequences, about two thirds seen once. This sample was taken from a study of tumor and adjacent non-tumor tissue in lung cancer. CDR3 size: 13 residues. Trimming took off 8 bases at V and 3 bases at J, with 13 bases between the two ends. The V gene's germline CDR1 is ENHRY and CDR2 SYGVKD. Broader study findings: Tumor tissue had significantly higher TCR diversity than normal lung. Shorter survival was associated with higher TCR diversity in tumors.

The template was RNA from unsorted bulk tissue. Newly diagnosed lung cancer patients had thoracic surgery in China, August–late 2014, without prior chemotherapy. The receptor's source is a woman between 70 and 85 years old with non-small cell lung cancer. The sequencing sample was made of lung tumor tissue. The gene calls are TRBV10-3 and TRBJ1-2; D possibly corresponds to TRBD1 (6 bases). The CDR3 loop reads CAISGTWDYGYTF. In DNA form, the CDR3 reads TGTGCCATCTCCGGGACATGGGACTATGGCTACACCTTC.